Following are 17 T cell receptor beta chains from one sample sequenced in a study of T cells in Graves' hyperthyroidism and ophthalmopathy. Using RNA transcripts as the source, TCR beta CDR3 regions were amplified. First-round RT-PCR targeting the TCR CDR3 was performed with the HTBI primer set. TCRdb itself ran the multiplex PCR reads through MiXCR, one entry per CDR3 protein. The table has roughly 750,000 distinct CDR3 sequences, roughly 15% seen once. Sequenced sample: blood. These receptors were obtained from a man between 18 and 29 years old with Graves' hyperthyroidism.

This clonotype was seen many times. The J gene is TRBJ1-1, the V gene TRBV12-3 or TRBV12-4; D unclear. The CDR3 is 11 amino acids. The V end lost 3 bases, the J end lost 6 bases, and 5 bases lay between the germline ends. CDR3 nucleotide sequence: TGTGCCAGCAGTTTCGAGGCTGAAGCTTTCTTT. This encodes CASSFEAEAFF.

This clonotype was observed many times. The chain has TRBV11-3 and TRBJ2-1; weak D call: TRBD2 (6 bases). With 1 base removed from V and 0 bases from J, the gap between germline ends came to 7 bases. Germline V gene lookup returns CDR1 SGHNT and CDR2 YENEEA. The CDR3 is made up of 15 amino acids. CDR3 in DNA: TGTGCCAGCAGCTTAGCGGGGGACTCCTACAATGAGCAGTTCTTC. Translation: CASSLAGDSYNEQFF.

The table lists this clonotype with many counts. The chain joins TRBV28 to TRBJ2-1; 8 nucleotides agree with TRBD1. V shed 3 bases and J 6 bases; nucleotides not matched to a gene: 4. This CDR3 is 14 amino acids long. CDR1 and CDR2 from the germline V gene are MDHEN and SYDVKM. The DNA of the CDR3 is TGTGCCAGCAGTTTCGCGCAGGGGGCCAATGAGCAGTTCTTC. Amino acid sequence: CASSFAQGANEQFF.

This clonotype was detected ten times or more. The CDR3 here is CATSAGAAGGAKSTGELFF. The CDR3 DNA reads TGTGCCACCAGTGCCGGGGCAGCGGGAGGGGCCAAGAGCACCGGGGAGCTGTTTTTT. V is TRBV24-1 and J is TRBJ2-2, with 10 nucleotides matching TRBD2. V shed 5 bases and J 4 bases; nucleotides not matched to a gene: 15. This CDR3 has 19 residues. CDR1 and CDR2 (germline): KGHDR, SFDVKD.

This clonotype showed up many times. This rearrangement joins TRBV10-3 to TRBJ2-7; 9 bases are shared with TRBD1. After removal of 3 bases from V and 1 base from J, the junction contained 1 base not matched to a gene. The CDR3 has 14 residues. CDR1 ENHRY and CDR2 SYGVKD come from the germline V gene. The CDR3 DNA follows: TGTGCCATCAGTGACGGGACAGGGTCCTACGAGCAGTACTTC. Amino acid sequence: CAISDGTGSYEQYF.

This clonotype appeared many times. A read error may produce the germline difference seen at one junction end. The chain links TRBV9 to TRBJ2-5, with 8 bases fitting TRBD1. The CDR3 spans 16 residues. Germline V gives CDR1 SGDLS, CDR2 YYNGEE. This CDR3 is CASSIQGGGNQGTQYF. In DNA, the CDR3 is TGTGCCAGCAGCATACAGGGGGGCGGGAACCAAGGGACCCAGTACTTC.

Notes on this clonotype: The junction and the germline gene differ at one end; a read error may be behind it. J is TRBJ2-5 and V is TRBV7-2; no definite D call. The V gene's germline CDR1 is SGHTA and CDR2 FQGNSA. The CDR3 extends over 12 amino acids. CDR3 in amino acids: CASSLDRSKPHF. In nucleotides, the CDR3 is TGTGCCAGCAGCTTAGATCGTTCTAAACCACACTTC.

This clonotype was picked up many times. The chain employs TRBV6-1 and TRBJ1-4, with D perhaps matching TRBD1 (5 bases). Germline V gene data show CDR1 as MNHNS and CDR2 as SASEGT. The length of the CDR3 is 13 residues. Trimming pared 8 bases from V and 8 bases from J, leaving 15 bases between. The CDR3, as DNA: TGTGCCAGCGGACGAGGGGCAGACGAAAAACTGTTTTTT. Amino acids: CASGRGADEKLFF.

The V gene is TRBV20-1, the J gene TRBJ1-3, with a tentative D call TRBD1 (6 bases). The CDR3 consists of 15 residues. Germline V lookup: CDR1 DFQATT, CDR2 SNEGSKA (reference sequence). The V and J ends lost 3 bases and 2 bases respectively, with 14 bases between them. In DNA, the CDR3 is TGCAGTGCTAGGACGCCAGGGGCTGCTGGAAACACCATATATTTT. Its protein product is CSARTPGAAGNTIYF.

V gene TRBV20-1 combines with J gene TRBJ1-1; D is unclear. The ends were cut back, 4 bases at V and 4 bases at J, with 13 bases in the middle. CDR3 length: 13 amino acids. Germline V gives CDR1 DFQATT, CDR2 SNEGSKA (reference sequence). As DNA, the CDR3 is TGCAGTGCTAATTCAGGATATGGCACTGAAGCTTTCTTT. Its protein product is CSANSGYGTEAFF.

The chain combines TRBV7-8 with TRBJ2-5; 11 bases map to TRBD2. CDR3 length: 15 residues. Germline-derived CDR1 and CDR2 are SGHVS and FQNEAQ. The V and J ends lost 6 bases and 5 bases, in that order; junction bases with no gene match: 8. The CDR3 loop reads CASRSTSGSFETQYF. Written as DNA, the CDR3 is TGTGCCAGCAGATCAACTAGCGGGAGTTTTGAGACCCAGTACTTC.

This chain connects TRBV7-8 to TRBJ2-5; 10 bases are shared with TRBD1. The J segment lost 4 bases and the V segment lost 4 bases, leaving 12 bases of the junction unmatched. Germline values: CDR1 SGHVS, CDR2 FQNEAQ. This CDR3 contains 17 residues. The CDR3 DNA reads TGTGCCAGCAGCTCGGGACAGGGGAATACTCGGGGAGAGACCCAGTACTTC. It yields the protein CASSSGQGNTRGETQYF.

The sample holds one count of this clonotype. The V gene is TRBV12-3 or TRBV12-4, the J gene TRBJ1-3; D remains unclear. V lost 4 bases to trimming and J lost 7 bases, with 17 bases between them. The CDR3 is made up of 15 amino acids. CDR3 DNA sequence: TGTGCCAGCAGTTCGCGGGCCTTAACCGGGAACACCATATATTTT. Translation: CASSSRALTGNTIYF.

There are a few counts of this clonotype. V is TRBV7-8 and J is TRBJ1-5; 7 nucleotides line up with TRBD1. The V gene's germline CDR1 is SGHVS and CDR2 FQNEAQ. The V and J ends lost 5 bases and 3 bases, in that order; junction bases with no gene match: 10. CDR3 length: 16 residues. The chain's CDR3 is CASSPRGGLNNQPQHF. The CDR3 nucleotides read TGTGCCAGCAGCCCCAGGGGGGGGCTCAACAATCAGCCCCAGCATTTT.

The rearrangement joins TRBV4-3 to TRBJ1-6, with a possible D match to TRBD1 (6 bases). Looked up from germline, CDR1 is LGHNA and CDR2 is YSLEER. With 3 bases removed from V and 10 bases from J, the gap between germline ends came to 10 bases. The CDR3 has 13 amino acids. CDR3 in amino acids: CASSQGHRSPLHF. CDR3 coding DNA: TGCGCCAGCAGCCAGGGACATAGATCACCCCTCCACTTT.

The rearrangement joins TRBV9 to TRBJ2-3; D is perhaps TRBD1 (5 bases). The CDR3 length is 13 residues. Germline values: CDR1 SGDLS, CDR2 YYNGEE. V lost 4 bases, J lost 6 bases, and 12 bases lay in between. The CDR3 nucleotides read TGTGCCAGCAGCCGGACAAACGGGGATACGCAGTATTTT. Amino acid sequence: CASSRTNGDTQYF.

CDR3 residues: CATSDYQGGTEQFF. CDR3 nucleotides: TGTGCCACCAGTGATTACCAGGGGGGGACTGAGCAGTTCTTC. The chain links TRBV24-1 to TRBJ2-1; D possibly matches TRBD1 or TRBD2 (7 bases each). Germline V gene lookup returns CDR1 KGHDR and CDR2 SFDVKD. Trimming pared 2 bases from V and 9 bases from J, leaving 13 bases between. The CDR3 has 14 residues.